These 8 T cell receptor beta chains originate from one sample sequenced in a study of T cells in localized non-small cell lung cancer. Generated by immunoSEQ multiplex PCR, the TCRdb table keeps only in-frame clones and is missing some. There are tens of thousands of clones in the sample; approximately 80% occur only once, and almost 8% lies in the top ten. This material consisted of PBMCs, taken before any cancer treatment. Receptors were obtained from a man aged 35-69 years with stage II lung adenocarcinoma.

The chain couples TRBV29-1 to TRBJ2-1; unclear D gene. V was shortened by 7 bases and J by 9 bases, with 13 bases between the two germline ends. The CDR3 is made up of 11 amino acids. Germline loops: CDR1 SQVTM, CDR2 ANQGSEA. CDR3 DNA: TGCAGCGGAGCTCACGGTAGTGAGCAGTTCTTC. Protein: CSGAHGSEQFF.

V is TRBV7-9 and J is TRBJ2-1, with 11 nucleotides matching TRBD2. Germline CDR1 SEHNR, CDR2 FQNEAQ (reference sequence). The CDR3 length is 18 residues. V dropped 5 bases and J dropped 8; count of bases not matched to a gene: 17. DNA for the CDR3: TGTGCCAGCAGCCCGTTATTTAGCACGACTAGCGGGGCTCATGAGCAGTTCTTC. This sequence encodes CASSPLFSTTSGAHEQFF.

The V gene is TRBV12-5, the J gene TRBJ1-5, with D perhaps TRBD1 (6 bases). Germline CDR1 reads LGHNT; CDR2 reads FRNRAP. This CDR3 is built from 15 residues. The V end lost 3 bases, the J end lost 7 bases, and 16 bases lay between the germline ends. This chain's CDR3 is CASGLGGASGQPQHF. The CDR3 DNA sequence: TGTGCTAGTGGTTTAGGGGGGGCATCAGGACAGCCCCAGCATTTT.

The V call is TRBV18, the J call TRBJ2-3; 9 nucleotides agree with TRBD1. Germline values: CDR1 KGHSH, CDR2 LQKENI. This CDR3 has 17 residues. V was clipped by 3 bases and J by 0 bases; unmatched bases: 7. CDR3 nucleotides: TGTGCCAGCTCACCGCTCCTGGACAGGGGAAGCACAGATACGCAGTATTTT. Encoded protein: CASSPLLDRGSTDTQYF.

This chain joins TRBV12-5 and TRBJ2-7; 9 bases are shared with TRBD1. Germline-derived CDR1 and CDR2 are LGHNT and FRNRAP. This CDR3 contains 13 residues. Trimming took 2 bases from V and 6 from J; bases not matched to a gene: 2. The CDR3 here is CASGLTGGAEQYF. The DNA for the CDR3 is TGTGCTAGTGGTTTGACAGGGGGCGCCGAGCAGTACTTC.

V and J are TRBV2 and TRBJ1-6; D gene unclear. Looked up from germline, CDR1 is SNHLY and CDR2 is FYNNEI. CDR3 length equals 15 residues. Trimming pared 7 bases from V and 7 bases from J, leaving 17 bases between. The CDR3 spells CASISKVGPNSPLHF. In DNA, the CDR3 is TGTGCCAGCATCTCTAAGGTGGGCCCCAATTCACCCCTCCACTTT.

V gene TRBV5-4 combines with J gene TRBJ1-1, with D hard to call. The germline V and J ends were trimmed by 2 bases and 0 bases, with 5 bases remaining between them. The CDR3 loop spans 13 amino acids. Per germline, CDR1 SGHNT and CDR2 YYREEE (reference sequence). CDR3 nucleotides: TGTGCCAGCAGCTTAATCCTGAACACTGAAGCTTTCTTT. Translating it yields CASSLILNTEAFF.

This chain joins TRBV10-3 and TRBJ2-5; D might be TRBD1 or TRBD2, each matching 5 bases. The germline V gene has CDR1 ENHRY and CDR2 SYGVKD. The CDR3 is 13 amino acids. V was cut by 8 bases and J by 2 bases, with 12 bases left in between. The CDR3 DNA reads as TGTGCCATCTCGGGACCCGCACAAGAGACCCAGTACTTC. This sequence encodes CAISGPAQETQYF.